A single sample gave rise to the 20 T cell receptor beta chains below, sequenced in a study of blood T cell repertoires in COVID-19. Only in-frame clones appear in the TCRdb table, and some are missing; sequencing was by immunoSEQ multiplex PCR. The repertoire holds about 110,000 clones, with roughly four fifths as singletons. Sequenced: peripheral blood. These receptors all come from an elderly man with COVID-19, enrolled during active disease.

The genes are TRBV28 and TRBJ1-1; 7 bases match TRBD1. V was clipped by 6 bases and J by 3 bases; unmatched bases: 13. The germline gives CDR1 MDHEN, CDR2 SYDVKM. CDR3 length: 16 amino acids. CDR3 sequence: CASSHAHTGDHTEAFF. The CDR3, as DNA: TGTGCCAGCAGCCATGCTCATACAGGGGATCACACTGAAGCTTTCTTT.

The CDR3 is CASSPNRPQKYSYEQYF. DNA of the CDR3: TGTGCCAGCTCACCTAACCGCCCACAAAAGTACTCCTACGAGCAGTACTTC. This chain links TRBV18 with TRBJ2-7; D is undetermined. Germline CDR1 KGHSH, CDR2 LQKENI. CDR3 length equals 17 residues. V gave up 3 bases and J gave up 0 bases, with 18 bases separating them.

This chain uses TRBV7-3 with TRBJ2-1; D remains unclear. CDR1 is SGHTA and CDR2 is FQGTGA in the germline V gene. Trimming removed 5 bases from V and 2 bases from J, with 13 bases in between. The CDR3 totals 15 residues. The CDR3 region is CASSPSNYPYNEQFF. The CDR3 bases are TGTGCCAGCAGCCCTTCTAACTACCCCTACAATGAGCAGTTCTTC.

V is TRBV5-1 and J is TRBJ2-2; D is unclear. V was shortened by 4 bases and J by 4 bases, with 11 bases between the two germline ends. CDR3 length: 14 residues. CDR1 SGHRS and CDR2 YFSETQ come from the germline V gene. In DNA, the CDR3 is TGCGCCAGCAGCCATCCGGGTTCCACCGGGGAGCTGTTTTTT. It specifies CASSHPGSTGELFF.

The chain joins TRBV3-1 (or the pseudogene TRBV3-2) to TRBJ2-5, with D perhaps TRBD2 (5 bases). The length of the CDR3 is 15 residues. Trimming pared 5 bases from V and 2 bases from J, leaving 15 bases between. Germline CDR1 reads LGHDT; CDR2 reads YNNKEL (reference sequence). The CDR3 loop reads CASSKGPGFQETQYF. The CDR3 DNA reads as TGTGCCAGCAGCAAAGGTCCGGGATTTCAAGAGACCCAGTACTTC.

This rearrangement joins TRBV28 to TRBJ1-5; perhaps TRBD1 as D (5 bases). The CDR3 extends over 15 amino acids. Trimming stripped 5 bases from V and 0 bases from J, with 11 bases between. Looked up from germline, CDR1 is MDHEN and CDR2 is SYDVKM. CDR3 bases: TGTGCCAGCAGTACTTACAGGCGTAGCAATCAGCCCCAGCATTTT. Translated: CASSTYRRSNQPQHF.

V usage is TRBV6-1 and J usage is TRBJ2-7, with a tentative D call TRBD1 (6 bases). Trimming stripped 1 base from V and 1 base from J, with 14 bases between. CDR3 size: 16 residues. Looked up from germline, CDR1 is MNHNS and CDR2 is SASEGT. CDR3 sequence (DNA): TGTGCCAGCAGTGAAGAGGGGCCTAGGGGGTCCTACGAGCAGTACTTC. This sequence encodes CASSEEGPRGSYEQYF.

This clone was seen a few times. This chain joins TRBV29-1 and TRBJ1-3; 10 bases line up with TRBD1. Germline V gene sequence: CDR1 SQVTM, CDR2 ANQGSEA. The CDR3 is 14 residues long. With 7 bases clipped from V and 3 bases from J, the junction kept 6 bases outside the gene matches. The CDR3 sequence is CSALTGGGGNTIYF. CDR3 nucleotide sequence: TGCAGCGCCTTGACAGGGGGCGGTGGAAACACCATATATTTT.

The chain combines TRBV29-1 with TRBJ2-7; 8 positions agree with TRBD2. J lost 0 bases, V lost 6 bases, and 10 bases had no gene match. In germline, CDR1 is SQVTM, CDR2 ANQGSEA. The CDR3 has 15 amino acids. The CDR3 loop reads CSVAGGGYSSYEQYF. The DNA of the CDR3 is TGCAGCGTCGCGGGGGGAGGGTACAGCTCCTACGAGCAGTACTTC.

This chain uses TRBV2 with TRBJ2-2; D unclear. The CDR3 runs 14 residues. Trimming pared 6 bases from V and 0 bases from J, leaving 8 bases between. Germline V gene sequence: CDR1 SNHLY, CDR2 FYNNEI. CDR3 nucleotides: TGTGCCAGCAGCTTTCTCGCGAACACCGGGGAGCTGTTTTTT. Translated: CASSFLANTGELFF. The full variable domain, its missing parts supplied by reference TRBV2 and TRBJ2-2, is EPEVTQTPSHQVTQMGQEVILRCVPISNHLYFYWYRQILGQKVEFLVSFYNNEISEKSEIFDDQFSVERPDGSNFTLKIRSTKLEDSAMYFCASSFLANTGELFFGEGSRLTVL.

The CDR3 reads CASSTYGDTQYF. CDR3 in DNA: TGTGCCAGCAGCACCTACGGGGATACGCAGTATTTT. The chain is built from TRBV7-3 and TRBJ2-3; D unclear. Between the trimmed V and J ends, which lost 5 bases and 6 bases, there was a span of 9 bases. Germline V gene lookup returns CDR1 SGHTA and CDR2 FQGTGA. This CDR3 is built from 12 residues.

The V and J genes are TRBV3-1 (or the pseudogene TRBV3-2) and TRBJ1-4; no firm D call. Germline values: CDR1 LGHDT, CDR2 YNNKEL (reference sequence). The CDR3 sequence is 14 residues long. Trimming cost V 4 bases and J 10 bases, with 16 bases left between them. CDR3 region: CASSPTLTGIKLFF. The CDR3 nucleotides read TGTGCCAGCAGCCCAACCCTTACCGGGATAAAACTGTTTTTT.

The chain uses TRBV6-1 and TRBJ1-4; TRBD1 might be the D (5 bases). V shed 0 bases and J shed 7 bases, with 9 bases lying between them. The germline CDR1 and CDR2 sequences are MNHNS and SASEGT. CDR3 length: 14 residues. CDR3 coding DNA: TGTGCCAGCAGTGAAGCGGGCGGGGGTGAAAAACTGTTTTTT. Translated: CASSEAGGGEKLFF.

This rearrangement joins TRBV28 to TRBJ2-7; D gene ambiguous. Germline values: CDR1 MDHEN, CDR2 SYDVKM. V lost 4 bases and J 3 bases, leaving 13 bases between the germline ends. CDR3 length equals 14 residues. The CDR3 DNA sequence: TGTGCCAGCAGTTCTCCTAGTCCCCACTACGAGCAGTACTTC. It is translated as CASSSPSPHYEQYF. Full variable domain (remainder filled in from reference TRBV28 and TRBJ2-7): DVKVTQSSRYLVKRTGEKVFLECVQDMDHENMFWYRQDPGLGLRLIYFSYDVKMKEKGDIPEGYSVSREKKERFSLILESASTNQTSMYLCASSSPSPHYEQYFGPGTRLTVT.

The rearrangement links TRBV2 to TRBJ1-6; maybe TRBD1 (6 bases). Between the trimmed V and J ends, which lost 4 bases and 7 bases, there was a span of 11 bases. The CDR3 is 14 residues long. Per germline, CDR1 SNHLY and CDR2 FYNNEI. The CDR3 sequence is CASSVDRRNSPLHF. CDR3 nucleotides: TGTGCCAGCAGTGTTGACAGGAGAAATTCACCCCTCCACTTT.

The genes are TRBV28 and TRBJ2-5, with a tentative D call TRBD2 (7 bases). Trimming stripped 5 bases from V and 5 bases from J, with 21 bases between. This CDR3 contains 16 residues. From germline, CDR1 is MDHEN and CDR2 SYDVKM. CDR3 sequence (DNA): TGTGCCAGCAGTCCGTCGGGGGGCGGGAGTGACGAGACCCAGTACTTC. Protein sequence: CASSPSGGGSDETQYF.

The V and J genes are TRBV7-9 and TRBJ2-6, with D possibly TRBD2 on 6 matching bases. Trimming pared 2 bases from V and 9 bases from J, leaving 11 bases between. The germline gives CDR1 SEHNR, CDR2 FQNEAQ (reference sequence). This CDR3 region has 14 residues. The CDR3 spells CASSLMGGINVLTF. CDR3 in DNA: TGTGCCAGCAGCTTAATGGGGGGAATCAACGTCCTGACTTTC.

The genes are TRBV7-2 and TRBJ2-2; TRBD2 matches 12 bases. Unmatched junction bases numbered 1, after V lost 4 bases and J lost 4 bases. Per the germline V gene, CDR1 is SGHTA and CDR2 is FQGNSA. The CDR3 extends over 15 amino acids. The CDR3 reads CASSSGLAGTGELFF. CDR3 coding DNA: TGTGCCAGCAGCTCGGGACTAGCGGGCACCGGGGAGCTGTTTTTT.

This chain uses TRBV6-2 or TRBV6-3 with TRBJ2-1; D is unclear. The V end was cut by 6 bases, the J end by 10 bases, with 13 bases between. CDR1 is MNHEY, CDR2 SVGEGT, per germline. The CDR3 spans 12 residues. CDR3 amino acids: CASSQSEQEQFF. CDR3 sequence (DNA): TGTGCCAGCAGCCAGTCCGAACAAGAGCAGTTCTTC.

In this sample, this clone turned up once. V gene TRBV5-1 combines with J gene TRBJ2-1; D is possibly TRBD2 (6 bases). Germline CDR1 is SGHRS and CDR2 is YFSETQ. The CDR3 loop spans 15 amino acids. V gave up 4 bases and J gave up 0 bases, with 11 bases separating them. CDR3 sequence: CASSSSGFSYNEQFF. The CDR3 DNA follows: TGCGCCAGCAGCAGTAGCGGCTTCTCCTACAATGAGCAGTTCTTC.